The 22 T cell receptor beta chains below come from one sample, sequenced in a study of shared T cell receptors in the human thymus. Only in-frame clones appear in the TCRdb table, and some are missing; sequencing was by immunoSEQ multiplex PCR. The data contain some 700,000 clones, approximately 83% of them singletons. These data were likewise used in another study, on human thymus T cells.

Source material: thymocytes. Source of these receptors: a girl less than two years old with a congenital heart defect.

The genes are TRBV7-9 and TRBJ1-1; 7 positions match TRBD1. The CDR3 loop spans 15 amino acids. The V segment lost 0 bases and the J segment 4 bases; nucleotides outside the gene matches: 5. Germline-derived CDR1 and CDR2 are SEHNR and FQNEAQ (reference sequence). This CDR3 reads CASSLATSGGTEAFF. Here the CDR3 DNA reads TGTGCCAGCAGCTTAGCGACATCAGGGGGCACTGAAGCTTTCTTT.

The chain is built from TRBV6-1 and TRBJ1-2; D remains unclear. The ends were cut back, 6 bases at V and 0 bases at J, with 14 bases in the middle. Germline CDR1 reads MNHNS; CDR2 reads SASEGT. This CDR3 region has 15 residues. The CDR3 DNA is TGTGCCAGCAGCCAAGAGATGAATACTAACTATGGCTACACCTTC. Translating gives CASSQEMNTNYGYTF.

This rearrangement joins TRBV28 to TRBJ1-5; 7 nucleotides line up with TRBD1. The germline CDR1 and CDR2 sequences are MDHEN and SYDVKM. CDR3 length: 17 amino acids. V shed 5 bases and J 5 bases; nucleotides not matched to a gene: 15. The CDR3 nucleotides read TGTGCCAGCAGTCCACTTCTTGGAACAGGGGCGGATCAGCCCCAGCATTTT. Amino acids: CASSPLLGTGADQPQHF.

The CDR3 spells CASSSTGGRRETQYF. CDR3 nucleotide sequence: TGTGCCAGCAGCTCGACAGGGGGAAGAAGAGAGACCCAGTACTTC. The chain joins TRBV7-9 to TRBJ2-5; 9 bases are shared with TRBD1. The CDR3 runs to 15 residues. The germline V gene encodes CDR1 SEHNR and CDR2 FQNEAQ (reference sequence). Trimming at V came to 4 bases and at J to 4 bases, leaving 7 bases not matched to a gene.

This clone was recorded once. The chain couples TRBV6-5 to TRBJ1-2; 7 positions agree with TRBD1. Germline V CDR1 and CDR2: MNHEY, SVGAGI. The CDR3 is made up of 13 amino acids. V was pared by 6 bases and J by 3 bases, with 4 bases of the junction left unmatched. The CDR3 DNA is TGTGCCAGCAGACCGGACAGGCACTATGGCTACACCTTC. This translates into CASRPDRHYGYTF.

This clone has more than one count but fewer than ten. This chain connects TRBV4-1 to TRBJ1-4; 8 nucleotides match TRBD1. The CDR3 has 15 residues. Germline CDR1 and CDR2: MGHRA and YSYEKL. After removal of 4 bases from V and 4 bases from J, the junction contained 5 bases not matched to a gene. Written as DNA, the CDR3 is TGCGCCAGCAGCCTCCGACAGGGGAATAATGAAAAACTGTTTTTT. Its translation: CASSLRQGNNEKLFF.

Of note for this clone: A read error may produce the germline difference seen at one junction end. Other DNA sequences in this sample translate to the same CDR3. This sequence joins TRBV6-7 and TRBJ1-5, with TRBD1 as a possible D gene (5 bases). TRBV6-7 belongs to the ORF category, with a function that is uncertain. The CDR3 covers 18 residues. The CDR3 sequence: CASSYNMGQGCINQPQHF. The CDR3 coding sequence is TGTGCCAGCAGTTACAATATGGGGCAGGGCTGCATCAATCAGCCACAGCATTTT.

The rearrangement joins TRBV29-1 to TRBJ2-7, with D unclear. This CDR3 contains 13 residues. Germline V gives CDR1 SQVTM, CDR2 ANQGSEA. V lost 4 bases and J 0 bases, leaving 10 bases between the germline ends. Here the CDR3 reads CSVVPSSSYEQYF. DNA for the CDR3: TGCAGCGTTGTCCCGTCGAGCTCCTACGAGCAGTACTTC.

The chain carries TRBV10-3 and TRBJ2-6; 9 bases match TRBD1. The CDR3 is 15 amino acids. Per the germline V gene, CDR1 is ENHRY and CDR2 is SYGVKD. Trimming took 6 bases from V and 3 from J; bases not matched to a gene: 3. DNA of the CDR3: TGTGCCATCAGATGGACAGGGGATGGGGCCAACGTCCTGACTTTC. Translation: CAIRWTGDGANVLTF.

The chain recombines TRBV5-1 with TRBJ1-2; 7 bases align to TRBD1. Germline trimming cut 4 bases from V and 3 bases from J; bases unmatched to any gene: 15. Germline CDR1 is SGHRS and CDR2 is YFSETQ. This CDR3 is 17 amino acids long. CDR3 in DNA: TGCGCCAGCAGCCCCCCCGAACAGGGGAGGCCTGACTATGGCTACACCTTC. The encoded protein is CASSPPEQGRPDYGYTF.

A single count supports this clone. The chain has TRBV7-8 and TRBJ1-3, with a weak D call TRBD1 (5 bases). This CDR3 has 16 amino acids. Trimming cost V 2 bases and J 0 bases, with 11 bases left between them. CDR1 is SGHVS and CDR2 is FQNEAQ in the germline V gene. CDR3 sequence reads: CASSLFGQRSGNTIYF. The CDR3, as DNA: TGTGCCAGCAGCTTATTTGGACAACGCTCTGGAAACACCATATATTTT. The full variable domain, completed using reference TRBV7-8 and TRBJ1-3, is GAGVSQSPRYKVAKRGQDVALRCDPISGHVSLFWYQQALGQGPEFLTYFQNEAQLDKSGLPSDRFFAERPEGSVSTLKIQRTQQEDSAVYLCASSLFGQRSGNTIYFGEGSWLTVV.

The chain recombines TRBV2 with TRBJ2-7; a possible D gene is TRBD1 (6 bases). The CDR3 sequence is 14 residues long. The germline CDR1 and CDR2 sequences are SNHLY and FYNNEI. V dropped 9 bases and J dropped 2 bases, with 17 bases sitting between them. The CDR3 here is CARSLSGHPYEQYF. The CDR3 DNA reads TGTGCCAGGTCTCTTTCGGGACACCCCTACGAGCAGTACTTC.

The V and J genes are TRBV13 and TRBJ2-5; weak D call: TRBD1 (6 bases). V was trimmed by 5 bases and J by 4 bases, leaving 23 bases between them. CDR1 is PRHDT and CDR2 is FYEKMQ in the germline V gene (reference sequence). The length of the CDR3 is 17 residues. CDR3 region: CASSLPRLRGIRETQYF. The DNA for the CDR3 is TGTGCCAGCAGCCTGCCCCGACTGAGGGGGATCAGAGAGACCCAGTACTTC.

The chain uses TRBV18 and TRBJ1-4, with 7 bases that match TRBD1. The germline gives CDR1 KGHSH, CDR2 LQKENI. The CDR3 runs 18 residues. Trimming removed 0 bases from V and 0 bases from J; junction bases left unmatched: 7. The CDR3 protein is CASSPPRQGSATNEKLFF. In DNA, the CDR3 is TGTGCCAGCTCACCACCGAGACAGGGATCAGCAACTAATGAAAAACTGTTTTTT.

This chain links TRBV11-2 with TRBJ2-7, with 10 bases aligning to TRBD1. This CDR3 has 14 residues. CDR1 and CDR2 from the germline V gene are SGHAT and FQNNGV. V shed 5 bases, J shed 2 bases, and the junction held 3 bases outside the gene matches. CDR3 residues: CASSPGTGAYEQYF. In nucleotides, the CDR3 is TGTGCCAGCAGCCCCGGGACAGGGGCCTACGAGCAGTACTTC.

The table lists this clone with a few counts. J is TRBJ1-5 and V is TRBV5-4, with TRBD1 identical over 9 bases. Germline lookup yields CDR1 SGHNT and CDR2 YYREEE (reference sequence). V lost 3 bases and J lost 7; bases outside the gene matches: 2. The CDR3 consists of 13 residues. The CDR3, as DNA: TGTGCCAGCAGCTGGGACAGGGAACAGCCCCAGCATTTT. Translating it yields CASSWDREQPQHF. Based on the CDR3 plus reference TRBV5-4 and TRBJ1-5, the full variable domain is ETGVTQSPTHLIKTRGQQVTLRCSSQSGHNTVSWYQQALGQGPQFIFQYYREEENGRGNFPPRFSGLQFPNYSSELNVNALELDDSALYLCASSWDREQPQHFGDGTRLSIL.

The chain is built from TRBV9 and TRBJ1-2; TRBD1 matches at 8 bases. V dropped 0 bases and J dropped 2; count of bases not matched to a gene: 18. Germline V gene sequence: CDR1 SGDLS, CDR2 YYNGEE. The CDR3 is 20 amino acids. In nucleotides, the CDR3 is TGTGCCAGCAGCGTAGTGCCAGCGCCGGACAGGGTAACTGAGAACTATGGCTACACCTTC. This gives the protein CASSVVPAPDRVTENYGYTF.

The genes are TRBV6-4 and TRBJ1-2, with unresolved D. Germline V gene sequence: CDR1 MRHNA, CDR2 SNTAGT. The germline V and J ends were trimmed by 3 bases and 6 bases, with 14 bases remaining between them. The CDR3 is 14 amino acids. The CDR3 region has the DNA TGTGCCAGCAGTGAATTTCCCACGGGGAATGGCTACACCTTC. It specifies CASSEFPTGNGYTF.

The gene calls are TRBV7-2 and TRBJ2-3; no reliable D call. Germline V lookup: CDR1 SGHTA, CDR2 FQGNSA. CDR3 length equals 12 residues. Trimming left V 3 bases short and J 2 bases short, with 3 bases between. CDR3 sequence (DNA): TGTGCCAGCAGCTTTTACACAGATACGCAGTATTTT. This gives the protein CASSFYTDTQYF. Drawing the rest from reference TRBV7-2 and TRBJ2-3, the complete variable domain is GAGVSQSPSNKVTEKGKDVELRCDPISGHTALYWYRQSLGQGLEFLIYFQGNSAPDKSGLPSDRFSAERTGGSVSTLTIQRTQQEDSAVYLCASSFYTDTQYFGPGTRLTVL.

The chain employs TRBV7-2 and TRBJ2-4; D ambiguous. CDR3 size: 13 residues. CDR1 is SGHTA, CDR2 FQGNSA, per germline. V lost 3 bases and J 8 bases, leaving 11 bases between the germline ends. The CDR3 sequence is CASSLVGRDIQYF. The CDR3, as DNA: TGTGCCAGCAGCTTGGTTGGTCGGGACATTCAGTACTTC. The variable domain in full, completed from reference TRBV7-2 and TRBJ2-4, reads GAGVSQSPSNKVTEKGKDVELRCDPISGHTALYWYRQSLGQGLEFLIYFQGNSAPDKSGLPSDRFSAERTGGSVSTLTIQRTQQEDSAVYLCASSLVGRDIQYFGAGTRLSVL.

CDR3 amino acids: CASRDRGRVRITEAFF. CDR3 nucleotide sequence: TGTGCCAGCAGGGACAGGGGGCGCGTAAGGATCACTGAAGCTTTCTTT. The V call is TRBV7-9, the J call TRBJ1-1; the match to TRBD1 covers 11 bases. Germline-derived CDR1 and CDR2 are SEHNR and FQNEAQ (reference sequence). The CDR3 runs 16 residues. V was pared by 6 bases and J by 4 bases, with 10 bases of the junction left unmatched.

CDR3 amino acids: CASSGPYDTQYF. DNA for the CDR3: TGTGCCAGCAGCGGGCCCTACGATACGCAGTATTTT. The chain has TRBV7-9 and TRBJ2-3; D gene unclear. CDR3 length: 12 residues. The V gene lost 5 bases and the J gene lost 6 bases, with 9 bases spanning the gap. Germline CDR1 SEHNR, CDR2 FQNEAQ (reference sequence).